The clone carrying this T cell receptor beta chain came up once. The antigen is undetermined. This specimen comes from a study of T cells in localized non-small cell lung cancer. General study points: In uninvolved adjacent lung, T cell clonality reached its highest value, exceeding tumor. The study linked higher blood T cell density to longer overall survival. Adjacent lung had a median roughly 61 of the 100 largest tumor clones. The study sequenced only one region of the tumor. As a result, intratumor heterogeneity could not be excluded and remains possible.

The V and J ends lost 2 bases and 6 bases, in that order; junction bases with no gene match: 4. CDR1 SEHNR and CDR2 FQNEAQ come from the germline V gene (reference sequence). The CDR3 covers 13 residues. This table comes from immunoSEQ multiplex PCR, and its TCRdb copy is limited to in-frame clones, with some not included. Here the sample spans 53,000 or so clones, 90% to 95% being singletons. The origin of this receptor is a man between 35 and 75 years old with stage I lung adenocarcinoma. Sequencing used peripheral blood, obtained before any cancer treatment. V is TRBV7-9 and J is TRBJ2-7; the match to TRBD1 covers 7 bases. The CDR3 region is CASSLTSGGEQYF. Written as DNA, the CDR3 is TGTGCCAGCAGCTTAACCTCAGGGGGCGAGCAGTACTTC.